The 4 T cell receptor beta chains listed next were all sequenced from one sample in a study of T cell repertoires in cytomegalovirus infection. Their antigen targets remain unknown. TCRdb re-analysed the reads in MiXCR, keeping a single row per CDR3 protein. This table holds 650,000 to 850,000 distinct CDR3 sequences, about 27% found once. The sample consisted of cultured CD8+ T cells from PBMCs, taken from culture after CMV antigen stimulation. These receptors were obtained from a human donor in good health (CMV status not recorded). Some clones in this sample may be carry-over from other donors' samples.

CDR3 coding DNA: TGTGCCAGCAGGGCGTTAGCTTCCTCGCCCGGCTACAATGAGCAGTTCTTC. Translated: CASRALASSPGYNEQFF. The chain recombines TRBV6-6 with TRBJ2-1; D is unresolved. Germline loops: CDR1 MNHNY, CDR2 SVGAGI (reference sequence). The CDR3 totals 17 residues. The V and J ends lost 6 bases and 3 bases respectively, with 21 bases between them.

The table lists this clonotype with many counts. J is TRBJ1-1 and V is TRBV7-2; the D is unclear. The CDR3 extends over 13 amino acids. Germline CDR1 and CDR2: SGHTA and FQGNSA. V was trimmed by 2 bases and J by 0 bases, leaving 4 bases between them. The CDR3 DNA sequence: TGTGCCAGCAGCTTATTTATGAACACTGAAGCTTTCTTT. Its translation: CASSLFMNTEAFF.

The chain uses TRBV7-2 and TRBJ1-6; TRBD1 is a possible D gene (6 bases). Germline CDR1 is SGHTA and CDR2 is FQGNSA. V was cut by 5 bases and J by 0 bases, with 14 bases left in between. CDR3 length equals 17 residues. This chain's CDR3 is CASSPLGTSSYNSPLHF. The CDR3 DNA reads TGTGCCAGCAGCCCCTTGGGGACAAGCTCCTATAATTCACCCCTCCACTTT. Full variable domain (rest looked up from reference TRBV7-2 and TRBJ1-6): GAGVSQSPSNKVTEKGKDVELRCDPISGHTALYWYRQSLGQGLEFLIYFQGNSAPDKSGLPSDRFSAERTGGSVSTLTIQRTQQEDSAVYLCASSPLGTSSYNSPLHFGNGTRLTVT.

This clonotype was counted a few times. The J gene is TRBJ2-5, the V gene TRBV7-9, with D perhaps TRBD1 (5 bases). With 5 bases removed from V and 5 bases from J, the gap between germline ends came to 18 bases. The CDR3 contains 15 residues. Germline V gene lookup returns CDR1 SEHNR and CDR2 FQNEAQ (reference sequence). CDR3 coding DNA: TGTGCCAGCAGCCCCCAGGACAAGTACGGGGAGACCCAGTACTTC. This gives the protein CASSPQDKYGETQYF. The full variable domain, with the rest looked up from reference TRBV7-9 and TRBJ2-5, is DTGVSQNPRHKITKRGQNVTFRCDPISEHNRLYWYRQTLGQGPEFLTYFQNEAQLEKSRLLSDRFSAERPKGSFSTLEIQRTEQGDSAMYLCASSPQDKYGETQYFGPGTRLLVL.